This T cell receptor beta chain was captured in a study of PD-L1 blockade in urothelial cancer. Overall study: Researchers looked at the blood 3 weeks (second dose) and 6 weeks after treatment began. Typically, measured as a median, blood samples had over 120,000 T cells.

The method was immunoSEQ multiplex PCR; TCRdb's version includes in-frame clones alone and lacks a portion of them. The sample contains over 20,000 clones, about 86% of which appear only once. Notes on the study in general: By 3 weeks, tumor-associated blood clones had expanded more in durable-benefit patients.

With 0 bases clipped from V and 4 bases from J, the junction kept 4 bases outside the gene matches. Germline assignment: CDR1 GTSNPN and CDR2 SVGIG (reference sequence). This CDR3 is built from 15 residues. Concerning this clone: The antigen is not known.

Sample: PBMCs, taken around atezolizumab (anti-PD-L1) treatment. The chain joins TRBV30 to TRBJ2-3; 10 bases map to TRBD2. The receptor's source is a man in his sixties with urothelial cancer. Here the CDR3 reads CAWSVLSGRADTQYF. The DNA for the CDR3 is TGTGCCTGGAGTGTACTGAGCGGGAGGGCAGATACGCAGTATTTT. The entire variable domain, with the rest obtained from reference TRBV30 and TRBJ2-3, is as follows: SQTIHQWPATLVQPVGSPLSLECTVEGTSNPNLYWYRQAAGRGLQLLFYSVGIGQISSEVPQNLSASRPQDRQFILSSKKLLLSDSGFYLCAWSVLSGRADTQYFGPGTRLTVL.